The 25 T cell receptor beta chains below come from one sample, sequenced in a study of blood T cell repertoires in COVID-19. The method was immunoSEQ multiplex PCR; TCRdb's version includes in-frame clones alone and lacks a portion of them. The data show some 150,000 clones, around 85% seen once. The sample was peripheral blood. These receptors all come from a man in his sixties with COVID-19, enrolled during active disease.

The chain couples TRBV5-6 to TRBJ2-3; D is possibly TRBD2 (5 bases). Per germline, CDR1 SGHDT and CDR2 YYEEEE. The CDR3 totals 13 residues. The V end lost 5 bases, the J end lost 0 bases, and 7 bases lay between the germline ends. The CDR3 spells CASRTGSTDTQYF. Here the CDR3 DNA reads TGTGCCAGCAGAACGGGGAGCACAGATACGCAGTATTTT.

V gene TRBV6-5 combines with J gene TRBJ1-5; no firm D call. V lost 6 bases and J 8 bases, leaving 17 bases between the germline ends. Germline loops: CDR1 MNHEY, CDR2 SVGAGI. The CDR3 is 14 amino acids. The CDR3 is CASRVGGRTEPQHF. The CDR3 DNA sequence: TGTGCCAGCAGGGTAGGCGGTAGAACGGAGCCCCAGCATTTT.

The V and J genes are TRBV2 and TRBJ1-5, with D unclear. The CDR3 has 14 residues. The germline V gene encodes CDR1 SNHLY and CDR2 FYNNEI. Deletions cut 2 bases from V and 4 bases from J, with 9 bases between. In DNA, the CDR3 is TGTGCCAGCAGTGAACTGGAGGGAAATCAGCCCCAGCATTTT. Encoded protein: CASSELEGNQPQHF.

The table lists this clone with a count of one. V is TRBV28 and J is TRBJ2-3; D is undetermined. Trimming pared 2 bases from V and 10 bases from J, leaving 13 bases between. The germline gives CDR1 MDHEN, CDR2 SYDVKM. This CDR3 region has 13 residues. The chain's CDR3 is CASSLGGGRAQYF. The CDR3 nucleotides are TGTGCCAGCAGTTTAGGTGGCGGTCGCGCGCAGTATTTT.

V gene TRBV20-1 combines with J gene TRBJ2-3; no clear D. The CDR3 spans 10 residues. Germline lookup yields CDR1 DFQATT and CDR2 SNEGSKA (reference sequence). V lost 7 bases and J lost 4, with 6 bases in between. The CDR3 region has the DNA TGCAGTGGCCGGGCAGATACGCAGTATTTT. Encoded protein: CSGRADTQYF.

This chain joins TRBV18 and TRBJ2-7; possibly TRBD2 for D (6 bases). Germline assignment: CDR1 KGHSH and CDR2 LQKENI. Trimming cost V 3 bases and J 7 bases, with 16 bases left between them. The CDR3 is 14 amino acids. CDR3 residues: CASSPMAGRGEQYF. DNA of the CDR3: TGTGCCAGCTCACCGATGGCGGGGCGTGGGGAGCAGTACTTC.

The chain is built from TRBV19 and TRBJ2-3; TRBD1 might be the D (6 bases). The V gene lost 3 bases and the J gene lost 5 bases, with 12 bases spanning the gap. This CDR3 has 14 amino acids. The germline V gene has CDR1 LNHDA and CDR2 SQIVND (reference sequence). CDR3 bases: TGTGCCAGTAGTATTCGACAGGCCAAAGATACGCAGTATTTT. Protein product: CASSIRQAKDTQYF.

The sample holds one count of this clone. V gene TRBV19 combines with J gene TRBJ1-4, with D tentatively TRBD1 (6 bases). CDR1 LNHDA and CDR2 SQIVND come from the germline V gene (reference sequence). The V end was cut by 6 bases, the J end by 3 bases, with 14 bases between. This CDR3 is 15 amino acids long. In DNA, the CDR3 is TGTGCCAGTAGCCTACAGGGTCTGCCTAATGAAAAACTGTTTTTT. It codes for CASSLQGLPNEKLFF.

This sequence joins TRBV19 and TRBJ1-5, with D possibly being TRBD1 (5 bases). The CDR3 totals 15 residues. Between the trimmed V and J ends, which lost 6 bases and 3 bases, there was a span of 15 bases. Germline CDR1 LNHDA, CDR2 SQIVND (reference sequence). The CDR3 is CASRPPGSLNQPQHF. The CDR3 DNA follows: TGTGCCAGTAGGCCCCCAGGGTCACTCAATCAGCCCCAGCATTTT.

The chain links TRBV6-4 to TRBJ2-7; tentative D call: TRBD2 (5 bases). Germline V CDR1 and CDR2: MRHNA, SNTAGT. The CDR3 length is 16 residues. V was cut by 3 bases and J by 5 bases, with 20 bases left in between. The CDR3 DNA is TGTGCCAGCAGTGAGCCCCTGAAGTCGACTACGGACGAGCAGTACTTC. Translating it yields CASSEPLKSTTDEQYF.

The chain links TRBV19 to TRBJ2-3; TRBD2 agrees at 9 bases. Germline trimming cut 9 bases from V and 2 bases from J; bases unmatched to any gene: 6. The CDR3 sequence is 14 residues long. Germline CDR1 LNHDA, CDR2 SQIVND (reference sequence). CDR3 protein: CASQGLAHTDTQYF. The CDR3 nucleotides are TGTGCCAGCCAGGGACTAGCTCACACAGATACGCAGTATTTT.

This chain uses TRBV5-5 with TRBJ2-3; TRBD2 might be the D (6 bases). This CDR3 is 14 amino acids long. V lost 5 bases and J lost 0, with 10 bases in between. The V gene's germline CDR1 is SGHKS and CDR2 YYEKEE (reference sequence). The CDR3 region has the DNA TGTGCCAGCAGGGGCGGGGTGAGCACAGATACGCAGTATTTT. This sequence encodes CASRGGVSTDTQYF.

The chain couples TRBV19 to TRBJ1-1; TRBD1 is a possible D gene (5 bases). CDR3 length: 10 residues. The V gene lost 7 bases and the J gene lost 7 bases, with 7 bases spanning the gap. Germline CDR1 and CDR2: LNHDA and SQIVND (reference sequence). The CDR3 nucleotides are TGTGCCAGTACGGGGGGTGAAGCTTTCTTT. Translated: CASTGGEAFF.

The chain combines TRBV10-3 with TRBJ1-1; the match to TRBD1 covers 12 bases. J was trimmed by 4 bases and V by 7 bases; bases with no gene match: 7. The length of the CDR3 is 15 residues. CDR1 is ENHRY, CDR2 SYGVKD, per germline. CDR3 residues: CAITGTGGSGTEAFF. The CDR3 DNA reads TGTGCCATCACCGGGACAGGGGGCTCGGGCACTGAAGCTTTCTTT.

This chain uses TRBV11-2 with TRBJ2-2; 7 bases fit TRBD2. V was pared by 5 bases and J by 2 bases, with 5 bases of the junction left unmatched. Germline CDR1 is SGHAT and CDR2 is FQNNGV. This CDR3 comprises 15 residues. CDR3 bases: TGTGCCAGCAGCGAGCGGGGACCAAACACCGGGGAGCTGTTTTTT. Encoded protein: CASSERGPNTGELFF.

The chain employs TRBV5-1 and TRBJ1-1, with 9 bases identical to TRBD1. V lost 4 bases and J lost 1; bases outside the gene matches: 5. The germline V gene encodes CDR1 SGHRS and CDR2 YFSETQ. This CDR3 spans 15 amino acids. CDR3 protein: CASSERDRANTEAFF. The CDR3 coding sequence is TGCGCCAGCAGCGAAAGGGACAGGGCGAACACTGAAGCTTTCTTT.

This clone was seen once. The chain combines TRBV19 with TRBJ2-7, with D possibly being TRBD1 (7 bases). This CDR3 is built from 14 residues. Germline V CDR1 and CDR2: LNHDA, SQIVND (reference sequence). Trimming removed 7 bases at V and 6 bases at J, with 19 bases between. CDR3 nucleotide sequence: TGTGCCAGTACACAAACCGGGACAGCGGGCGAGCAGTACTTC. Protein sequence: CASTQTGTAGEQYF. Looking up the rest from reference TRBV19 and TRBJ2-7 gives the full variable domain: DGGITQSPKYLFRKEGQNVTLSCEQNLNHDAMYWYRQDPGQGLRLIYYSQIVNDFQKGDIAEGYSVSREKKESFPLTVTSAQKNPTAFYLCASTQTGTAGEQYFGPGTRLTVT.

The chain combines TRBV28 with TRBJ2-7; D is possibly TRBD2 (5 bases). Trimming removed 2 bases from V and 2 bases from J, with 19 bases in between. CDR3 length equals 17 residues. The germline CDR1 and CDR2 sequences are MDHEN and SYDVKM. The CDR3 sequence: CASSLGRSGLPTYEQYF. The DNA for the CDR3 is TGTGCCAGCAGTTTAGGTAGATCGGGGTTACCGACCTACGAGCAGTACTTC. The entire variable domain, with the rest obtained from reference TRBV28 and TRBJ2-7, is as follows: DVKVTQSSRYLVKRTGEKVFLECVQDMDHENMFWYRQDPGLGLRLIYFSYDVKMKEKGDIPEGYSVSREKKERFSLILESASTNQTSMYLCASSLGRSGLPTYEQYFGPGTRLTVT.

The chain employs TRBV6-2 or TRBV6-3 and TRBJ2-4; tentative D call: TRBD1 (5 bases). Per the germline V gene, CDR1 is MNHEY and CDR2 is SVGEGT. Deletions cut 4 bases from V and 0 bases from J, with 10 bases between. The CDR3 spans 15 residues. CDR3 bases: TGTGCCAGCAGTTTCAGACAGCTAGCCAAAAACATTCAGTACTTC. Encoded protein: CASSFRQLAKNIQYF.

A single count supports this clone. The V and J genes are TRBV28 and TRBJ2-5, with TRBD1 identical over 7 bases. Germline assignment: CDR1 MDHEN and CDR2 SYDVKM. V dropped 2 bases and J dropped 1; count of bases not matched to a gene: 10. The CDR3 has 17 residues. CDR3 bases: TGTGCCAGCAGTTTAGGGGGCGGACAGGAACCCCAAGAGACCCAGTACTTC. This encodes CASSLGGGQEPQETQYF.

J is TRBJ2-7 and V is TRBV5-6; TRBD1 agrees at 7 bases. V dropped 2 bases and J dropped 2; count of bases not matched to a gene: 4. Germline CDR1 SGHDT, CDR2 YYEEEE. The CDR3 consists of 14 residues. CDR3 loop: CASSFWDSPYEQYF. Here the CDR3 DNA reads TGTGCCAGCAGCTTTTGGGACAGCCCCTACGAGCAGTACTTC.

The chain couples TRBV15 to TRBJ2-5; 13 positions match TRBD2. V lost 0 bases, J lost 1 base, and 5 bases stayed unmatched. CDR3 length: 18 residues. The V gene's germline CDR1 is LNHNV and CDR2 YYDKDF (reference sequence). CDR3 protein: CATSRDTRLAGGQETQYF. The CDR3 nucleotides are TGTGCCACCAGCAGAGATACCCGACTAGCGGGGGGCCAAGAGACCCAGTACTTC.

The V gene is TRBV18, the J gene TRBJ1-5; 9 bases are shared with TRBD1. Per germline, CDR1 KGHSH and CDR2 LQKENI. Trimming took 6 bases from V and 1 from J; bases not matched to a gene: 4. The CDR3 sequence is 15 residues long. CDR3: CASSPTGGSNQPQHF. In nucleotides, the CDR3 is TGTGCCAGCTCGCCTACAGGGGGCAGCAATCAGCCCCAGCATTTT.

This chain joins TRBV27 and TRBJ1-1; 11 positions match TRBD1. The length of the CDR3 is 14 residues. With 7 bases clipped from V and 6 bases from J, the junction kept 7 bases outside the gene matches. CDR1 is MNHEY and CDR2 is SMNVEV in the germline V gene (reference sequence). The CDR3 protein is CASKEDRGLAEAFF. CDR3 DNA: TGTGCCAGCAAGGAGGACAGGGGGCTCGCTGAAGCTTTCTTT.

The rearrangement uses TRBV4-3 and TRBJ1-2; possible D gene TRBD1, 6 bases. Trimming took 3 bases from V and 1 from J, leaving 12 bases between them. Germline V gene sequence: CDR1 LGHNA, CDR2 YSLEER. CDR3 length: 15 residues. CDR3 sequence: CASSQQGQINYGYTF. In DNA form, the CDR3 reads TGCGCCAGCAGCCAGCAAGGACAGATTAACTATGGCTACACCTTC.